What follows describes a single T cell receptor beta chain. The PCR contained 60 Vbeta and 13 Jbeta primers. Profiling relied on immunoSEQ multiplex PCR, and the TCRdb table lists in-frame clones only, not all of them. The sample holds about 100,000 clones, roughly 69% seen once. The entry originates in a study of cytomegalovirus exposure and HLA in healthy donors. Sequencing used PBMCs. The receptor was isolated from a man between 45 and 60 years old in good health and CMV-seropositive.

CDR3 in DNA: TGCGCCAGCAGCTACTACCTAACCGGGACTAGCGGGGGGACCGGGGAGCTGTTTTTT. It specifies CASSYYLTGTSGGTGELFF. The rearrangement joins TRBV5-1 to TRBJ2-2; 15 bases are a match to TRBD2. The V and J ends lost 3 bases and 5 bases, in that order; junction bases with no gene match: 11. This CDR3 spans 19 amino acids. From germline, CDR1 is SGHRS and CDR2 YFSETQ.